The clone carrying this T cell receptor (beta chain) was observed at least ten times. Antigen specificity is unknown. This entry is derived from a study of T cells after yellow fever vaccination. Germline V gives CDR1 SGHDN, CDR2 FVKESK. The CDR3 runs 14 residues. The ends were cut back, 1 base at V and 8 bases at J, with 11 bases in the middle. A universal primer site and UMIs were added as TCR cDNA was made by 5'RACE template switching. MiXCR, run by TCRdb on the 5' RACE reads, gives a single entry per CDR3 protein. The sample shows about 75,000 distinct CDR3 sequences, around 7.8% of them seen only once. The study, taken as a whole, reports: The booster saw the reappearance of most primary-vaccination clones (around 96% CD4, 80% to 90% CD8).

This receptor was identified in a man aged 18 to 29 who received the YFV17D yellow fever vaccine. The sample in question was CD8+ T cells sorted from PBMCs, obtained more than 8 days after the first yellow fever vaccination. The genes are TRBV14 and TRBJ1-4; the D gene is possibly TRBD1 (5 bases). The CDR3 spells CASSQAGRGEKLFF. CDR3 nucleotide sequence: TGTGCCAGCAGCCAAGCAGGGAGGGGAGAAAAACTGTTTTTT.